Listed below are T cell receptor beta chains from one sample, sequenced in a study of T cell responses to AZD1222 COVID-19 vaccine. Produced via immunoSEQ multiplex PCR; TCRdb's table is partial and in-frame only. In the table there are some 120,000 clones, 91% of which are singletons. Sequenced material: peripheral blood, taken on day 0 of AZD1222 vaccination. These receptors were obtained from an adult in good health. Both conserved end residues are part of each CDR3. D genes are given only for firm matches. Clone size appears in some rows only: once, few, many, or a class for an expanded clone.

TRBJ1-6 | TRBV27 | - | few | TGTGCCAGCAGCTTGATCCCGAGCTCCTATAATTCACCCCTCCACTTT | CASSLIPSSYNSPLHF
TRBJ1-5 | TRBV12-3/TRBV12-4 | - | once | TGTGCCAGCAGTTTGAGGAAAGGGCAGCCCCAGCATTTT | CASSLRKGQPQHF
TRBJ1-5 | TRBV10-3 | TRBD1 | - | TGTGCCAGCCGGGACAGGGTCAGCAATCAGCCCCAGCATTTT | CASRDRVSNQPQHF
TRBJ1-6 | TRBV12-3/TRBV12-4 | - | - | TGTGCCAGCAAGGGGCGGGAAAATTCACCCCTCCACTTT | CASKGRENSPLHF
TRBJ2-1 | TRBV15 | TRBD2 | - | TGTGCCACCAGCAGAGCAGCGGGAGCGTATGAGCAGTTCTTC | CATSRAAGAYEQFF
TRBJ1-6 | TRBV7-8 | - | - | TGTGCCAGCAGCTTAGTCTTAGGGAAGTCGAACGGTTCACCCCTCCACTTT | CASSLVLGKSNGSPLHF
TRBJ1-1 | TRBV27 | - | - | TGTGCCAGCAGTGCGCAACACTTGAACACTGAAGCTTTCTTT | CASSAQHLNTEAFF
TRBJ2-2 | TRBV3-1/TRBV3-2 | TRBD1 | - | TGTGCCAGCAGGTCGACAGGGACCGGGGAGCTGTTTTTT | CASRSTGTGELFF
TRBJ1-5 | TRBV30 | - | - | TGTGCCTGGACCCCAGGGTGGGGTCAGCCCCAGCATTTT | CAWTPGWGQPQHF
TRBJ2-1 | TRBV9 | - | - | TGTGCCAGCAGCGTAGGACAGGCCACCTACAATGAGCAGTTCTTC | CASSVGQATYNEQFF
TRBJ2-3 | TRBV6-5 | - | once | TGTGCCAGCAGCCCCTGGGGGAGGTCTGGAGATACGCAGTATTTT | CASSPWGRSGDTQYF
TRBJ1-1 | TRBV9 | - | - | TGTGCCAGCAGCGTGGCAGGGGTCAGCTTAAACACTGAAGCTTTCTTT | CASSVAGVSLNTEAFF
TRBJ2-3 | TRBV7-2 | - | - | TGTGCCAGCAGCTTATATTTCAGGGACACAGATACGCAGTATTTT | CASSLYFRDTDTQYF
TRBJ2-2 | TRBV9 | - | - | TGTGCCAGCAGCGTGAGCAGTGATGGGCACGGGGAGCTGTTTTTT | CASSVSSDGHGELFF
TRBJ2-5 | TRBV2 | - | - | TGTGCCAGCAGTGACCGGGGCATATCCAAAGAGACCCAGTACTTC | CASSDRGISKETQYF
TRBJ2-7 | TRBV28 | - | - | TGTGCCAGCAGTTTACTCACAGGGAGCTCCTACGAGCAGTACTTC | CASSLLTGSSYEQYF
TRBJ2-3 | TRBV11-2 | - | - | TGTGCCAGCAGCTTCTCGCGAGATACGCAGTATTTT | CASSFSRDTQYF
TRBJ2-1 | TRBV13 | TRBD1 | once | TGTGCCAGCAGCTTACCGGACAGGGCTGCCTACAATGAGCAGTTCTTC | CASSLPDRAAYNEQFF
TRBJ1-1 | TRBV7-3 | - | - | TGTGCCAGCAGCCCCTCCGGGGAGAACACTGAAGCTTTCTTT | CASSPSGENTEAFF
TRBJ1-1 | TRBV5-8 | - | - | TGTGCCAGCAGCTTTTGGACCACTGAAGCTTTCTTT | CASSFWTTEAFF
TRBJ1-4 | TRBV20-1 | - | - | TGCAGTGCTGGTGCTCGGGTTGGTAATGAAAAACTGTTTTTT | CSAGARVGNEKLFF
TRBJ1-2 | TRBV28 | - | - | TGTGCCAGCATGTCGGGGGGGGACTATGGCTACACCTTC | CASMSGGDYGYTF
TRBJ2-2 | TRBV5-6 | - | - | TGTGCCAGCAGCCCCTTGACCGTTACCGGGGAGCTGTTTTTT | CASSPLTVTGELFF
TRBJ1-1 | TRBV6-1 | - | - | TGTGCCAGCAGTGATCAGGGGAGCACTGAAGCTTTCTTT | CASSDQGSTEAFF
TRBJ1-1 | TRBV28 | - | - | TGTGCCAGCAGTTTGAGGGGTGAAGCTTTCTTT | CASSLRGEAFF
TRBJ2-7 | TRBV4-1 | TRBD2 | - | TGCGCCAGCAGCCCCGGACTAGCGGGAGCCTACGAGCAGTACTTC | CASSPGLAGAYEQYF
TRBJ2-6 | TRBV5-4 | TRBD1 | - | TGTGCCAGCAGCCCCGGACAGGTTAGCTCTGGGGCCAACGTCCTGACTTTC | CASSPGQVSSGANVLTF
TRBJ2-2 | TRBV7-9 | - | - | TGTGCCAGCAGCCTCCAAACCGGGGAGCTGTTTTTT | CASSLQTGELFF
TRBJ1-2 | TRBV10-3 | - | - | TGTGCCATCACCCCGACAGAATCCTATGGCTACACCTTC | CAITPTESYGYTF
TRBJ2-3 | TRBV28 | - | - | TGTGCCAGCAGTTTAAGGAGGTTTTCTAGCACAGATACGCAGTATTTT | CASSLRRFSSTDTQYF
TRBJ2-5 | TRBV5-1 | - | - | TGCGCCAGCAGCTTGGGAGGTCGGGAGACCCAGTACTTC | CASSLGGRETQYF
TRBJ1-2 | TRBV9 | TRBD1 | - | TGTGCCAGCAGCGTAGGTGGTGCAAGGGGGCCTGGCTACACCTTC | CASSVGGARGPGYTF
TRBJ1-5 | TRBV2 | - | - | TGTGCCAGCAGGGGGACGGGTCGAAATCAGCCCCAGCATTTT | CASRGTGRNQPQHF
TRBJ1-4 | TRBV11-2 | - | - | TGTGCCAGCAGCTCCAAGTTCCAGGGTCGGTGGGTCCTAAATGAAAAACTGTTTTTT | CASSSKFQGRWVLNEKLFF
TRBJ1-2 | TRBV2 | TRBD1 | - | TGTGCCAGCAGGGACAGGAAACACTATGGCTACACCTTC | CASRDRKHYGYTF
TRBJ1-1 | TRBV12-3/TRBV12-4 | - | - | TGTGCCAGCAGTTTGTTGAACACTGAAGCTTTCTTT | CASSLLNTEAFF
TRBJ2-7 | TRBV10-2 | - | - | TGCGCCACCTCTCGCCACGAAGAGTACGAGCAGTACTTC | CATSRHEEYEQYF
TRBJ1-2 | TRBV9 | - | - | TGTGCCAGCAGCAGAACGGACGGCTCTAACTATGGCTACACCTTC | CASSRTDGSNYGYTF
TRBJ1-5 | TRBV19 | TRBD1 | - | TGTGCCAGTAGTGACAGGGGCAATCAGCCCCAGCATTTT | CASSDRGNQPQHF
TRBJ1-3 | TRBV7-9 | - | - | TGTGCCAGCAGCCGCCGGGACGGACGGTTGGGCACCATATATTTT | CASSRRDGRLGTIYF
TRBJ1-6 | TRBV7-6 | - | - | TGTGCCAGCAGCTACAAGGGGGGGACGGATTCACCCCTCCACTTT | CASSYKGGTDSPLHF
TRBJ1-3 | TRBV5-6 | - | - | TGTGCCAGCAGCTGGCAGCGGGGAATCTCTGGAAACACCATATATTTT | CASSWQRGISGNTIYF
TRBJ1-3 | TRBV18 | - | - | TGTGCCAGCTCACCAATCGACACGGGAAACACCATATATTTT | CASSPIDTGNTIYF
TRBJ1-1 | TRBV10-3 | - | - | TGTGCCAGCGAAAGAGGGACTGAAGCTTTCTTT | CASERGTEAFF
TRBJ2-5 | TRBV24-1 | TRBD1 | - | TGTGCCACCGAGGACAGGCGAGGGACCCAGTACTTC | CATEDRRGTQYF
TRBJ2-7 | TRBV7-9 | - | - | TGTGCCAGCAGCCCTAGGACAGCCTACGAGCAGTACTTC | CASSPRTAYEQYF
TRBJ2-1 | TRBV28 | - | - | TGTGCCAGCCAAGATTCGGCCAATGAGCAGTTCTTC | CASQDSANEQFF
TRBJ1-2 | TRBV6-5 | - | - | TGTGCCAGCACCGGACGGGGGCTTGACTATGGCTACACCTTC | CASTGRGLDYGYTF
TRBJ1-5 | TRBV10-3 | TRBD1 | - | TGTGCCATCAGCGGGACAGGGTCACCCTCCAATCAGCCCCAGCATTTT | CAISGTGSPSNQPQHF
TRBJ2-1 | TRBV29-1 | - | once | TGCAGCGTCGAAGACAGGGCGAGCGGGAGAGATGAGCAGTTCTTC | CSVEDRASGRDEQFF